This T cell receptor (beta chain) originates from a study of chemoradiotherapy in HPV16-positive cancers. The wider study: Candidate HPV-specific clones and shared TCR motifs came from a couple of HPV16-positive patients.

The CDR3 contains 14 residues. Trimming cost V 10 bases and J 0 bases; bases outside gene matches: 5. Germline loops: CDR1 ENHRY, CDR2 SYGVKD. The data were produced by immunoSEQ multiplex PCR, yet TCRdb's version contains in-frame clones alone and is incomplete. The sample holds about 1,600 clones, around 80% seen once. Note on this clone: Its target is not known.

Findings and limits, study-wide: Non-HPV-specific T cells did not expand in tumors during treatment, whereas candidate HPV-specific clones and E7-related motifs did.

This chain connects TRBV10-3 to TRBJ2-1; TRBD2 matches 8 bases. The input for sequencing was tumor tissue, taken from a patient who underwent chemoradiotherapy. This receptor was taken from a human donor with HPV-associated anogenital cancer. Here the CDR3 reads CATGGPSSYNEQFF. Written as DNA, the CDR3 is TGTGCCACGGGGGGGCCTAGCTCCTACAATGAGCAGTTCTTC.